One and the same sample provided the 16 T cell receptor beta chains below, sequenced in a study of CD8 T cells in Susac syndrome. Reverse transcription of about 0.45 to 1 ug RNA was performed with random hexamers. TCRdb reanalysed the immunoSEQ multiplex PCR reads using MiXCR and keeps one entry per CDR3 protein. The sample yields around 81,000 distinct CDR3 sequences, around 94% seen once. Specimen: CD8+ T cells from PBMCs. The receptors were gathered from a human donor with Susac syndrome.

CDR3 amino acids: CSVSGLAVPSSYNEQFF. CDR3 coding DNA: TGCAGCGTATCGGGACTAGCGGTTCCGAGCTCCTACAATGAGCAGTTCTTC. The chain carries TRBV29-1 and TRBJ2-1, with 11 bases that match TRBD2. The germline V gene encodes CDR1 SQVTM and CDR2 ANQGSEA. J was trimmed by 0 bases and V by 6 bases; bases with no gene match: 10. This CDR3 contains 17 residues.

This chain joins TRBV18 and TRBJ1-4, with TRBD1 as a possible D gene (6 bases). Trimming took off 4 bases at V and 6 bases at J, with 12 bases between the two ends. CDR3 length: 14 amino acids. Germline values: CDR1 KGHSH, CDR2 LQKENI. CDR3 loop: CASSLGQYDEKLFF. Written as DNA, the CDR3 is TGTGCCAGCTCACTCGGACAGTATGATGAAAAACTGTTTTTT.

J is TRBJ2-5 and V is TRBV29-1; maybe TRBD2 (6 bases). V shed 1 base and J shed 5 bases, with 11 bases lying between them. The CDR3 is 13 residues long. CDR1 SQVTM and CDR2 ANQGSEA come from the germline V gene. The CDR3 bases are TGCAGCGTTGAAGGGGGGGAGTTCGAGACCCAGTACTTC. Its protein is CSVEGGEFETQYF.

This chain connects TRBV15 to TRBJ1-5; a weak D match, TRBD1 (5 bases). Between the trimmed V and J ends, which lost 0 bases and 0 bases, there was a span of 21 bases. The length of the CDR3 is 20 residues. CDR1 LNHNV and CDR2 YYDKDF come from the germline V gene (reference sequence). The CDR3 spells CATSRDRVRTTHLSNQPQHF. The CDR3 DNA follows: TGTGCCACCAGCAGAGATAGGGTGCGGACAACCCACCTTAGCAATCAGCCCCAGCATTTT.

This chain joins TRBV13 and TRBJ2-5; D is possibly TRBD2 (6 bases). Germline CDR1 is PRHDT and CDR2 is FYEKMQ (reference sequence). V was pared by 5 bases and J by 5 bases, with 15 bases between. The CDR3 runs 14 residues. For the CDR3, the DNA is TGTGCCAGCAGCCTCTCCGGGGGACTTGAGACCCAGTACTTC. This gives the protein CASSLSGGLETQYF.

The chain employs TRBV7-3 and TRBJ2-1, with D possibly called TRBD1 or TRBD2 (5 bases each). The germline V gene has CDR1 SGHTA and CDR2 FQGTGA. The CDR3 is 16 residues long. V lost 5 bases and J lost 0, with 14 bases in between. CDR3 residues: CASSPTGLTSYNEQFF. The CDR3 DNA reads TGTGCCAGCAGCCCCACAGGACTGACCTCCTACAATGAGCAGTTCTTC. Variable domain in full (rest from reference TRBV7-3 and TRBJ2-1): GAGVSQTPSNKVTEKGKYVELRCDPISGHTALYWYRQSLGQGPEFLIYFQGTGAADDSGLPNDRFFAVRPEGSVSTLKIQRTERGDSAVYLCASSPTGLTSYNEQFFGPGTRLTVL.

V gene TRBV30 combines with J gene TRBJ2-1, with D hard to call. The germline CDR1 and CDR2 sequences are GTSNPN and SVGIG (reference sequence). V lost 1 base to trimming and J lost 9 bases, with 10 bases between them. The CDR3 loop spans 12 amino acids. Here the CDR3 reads CAWSGLRAEQFF. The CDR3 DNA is TGTGCCTGGAGTGGGCTAAGAGCTGAGCAGTTCTTC.

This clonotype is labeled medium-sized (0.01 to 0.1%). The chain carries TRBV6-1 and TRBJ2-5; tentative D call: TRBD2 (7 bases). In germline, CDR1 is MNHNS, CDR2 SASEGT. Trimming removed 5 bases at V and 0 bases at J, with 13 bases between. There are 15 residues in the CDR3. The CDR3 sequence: CASSSSGTYQETQYF. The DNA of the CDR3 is TGTGCCAGCAGTTCCAGCGGGACATACCAAGAGACCCAGTACTTC.

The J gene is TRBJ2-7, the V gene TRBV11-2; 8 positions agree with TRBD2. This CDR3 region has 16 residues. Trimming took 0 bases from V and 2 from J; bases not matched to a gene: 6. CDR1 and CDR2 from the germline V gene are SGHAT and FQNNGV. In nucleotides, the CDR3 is TGTGCCAGCAGCTTAGATCCGGCGGGGGGCACCTACGAGCAGTACTTC. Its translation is CASSLDPAGGTYEQYF.

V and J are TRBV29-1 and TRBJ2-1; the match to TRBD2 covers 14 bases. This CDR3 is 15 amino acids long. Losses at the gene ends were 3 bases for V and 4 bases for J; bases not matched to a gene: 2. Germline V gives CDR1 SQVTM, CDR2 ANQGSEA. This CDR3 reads CSVDGTSGSYNEQFF. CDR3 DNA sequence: TGCAGCGTTGACGGGACTAGCGGGAGTTACAATGAGCAGTTCTTC.

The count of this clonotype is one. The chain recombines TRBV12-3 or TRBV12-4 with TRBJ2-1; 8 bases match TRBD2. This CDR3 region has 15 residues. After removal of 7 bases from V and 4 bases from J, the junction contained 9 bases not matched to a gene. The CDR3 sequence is CASTERGPPYNEQFF. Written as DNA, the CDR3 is TGTGCCAGCACTGAGCGGGGGCCCCCATACAATGAGCAGTTCTTC.

In nucleotides, the CDR3 is TGTGCCACCAGTACACCCGGGACAGCTAACTATGGCTACACCTTC. Encoded protein: CATSTPGTANYGYTF. The V call is TRBV24-1, the J call TRBJ1-2, with 7 bases identical to TRBD1. J gave up 0 bases and V 6 bases, and 6 bases lay outside the gene matches. Germline V lookup: CDR1 KGHDR, CDR2 SFDVKD. This CDR3 is 15 amino acids long.

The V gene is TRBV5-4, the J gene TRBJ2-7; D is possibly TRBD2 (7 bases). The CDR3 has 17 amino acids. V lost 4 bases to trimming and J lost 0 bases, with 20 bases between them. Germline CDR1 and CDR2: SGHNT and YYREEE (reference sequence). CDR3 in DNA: TGTGCCAGCAGCCTACCTAGGGAGGGGGGGAGCTCCTACGAGCAGTACTTC. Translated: CASSLPREGGSSYEQYF.

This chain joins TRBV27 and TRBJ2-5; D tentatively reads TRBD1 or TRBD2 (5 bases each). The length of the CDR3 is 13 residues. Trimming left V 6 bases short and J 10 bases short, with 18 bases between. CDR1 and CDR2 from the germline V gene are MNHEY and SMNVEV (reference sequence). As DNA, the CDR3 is TGTGCCAGCAGCTACACTGGGGGTTACGACCAGTACTTC. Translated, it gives CASSYTGGYDQYF.

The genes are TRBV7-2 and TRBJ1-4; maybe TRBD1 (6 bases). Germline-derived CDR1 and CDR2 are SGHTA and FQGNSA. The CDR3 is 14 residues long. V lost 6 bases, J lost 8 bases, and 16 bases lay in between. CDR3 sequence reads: CASSWDTGGEKLFF. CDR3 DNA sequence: TGTGCCAGCAGTTGGGACACCGGAGGCGAAAAACTGTTTTTT.

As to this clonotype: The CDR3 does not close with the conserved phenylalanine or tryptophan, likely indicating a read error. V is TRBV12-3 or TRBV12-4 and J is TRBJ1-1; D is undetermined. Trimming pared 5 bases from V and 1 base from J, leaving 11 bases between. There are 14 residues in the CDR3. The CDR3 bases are TGTGCCAGCAGTCTAATAACTGAGAACACTGAAGCTTTCGTT. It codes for CASSLITENTEAFV.